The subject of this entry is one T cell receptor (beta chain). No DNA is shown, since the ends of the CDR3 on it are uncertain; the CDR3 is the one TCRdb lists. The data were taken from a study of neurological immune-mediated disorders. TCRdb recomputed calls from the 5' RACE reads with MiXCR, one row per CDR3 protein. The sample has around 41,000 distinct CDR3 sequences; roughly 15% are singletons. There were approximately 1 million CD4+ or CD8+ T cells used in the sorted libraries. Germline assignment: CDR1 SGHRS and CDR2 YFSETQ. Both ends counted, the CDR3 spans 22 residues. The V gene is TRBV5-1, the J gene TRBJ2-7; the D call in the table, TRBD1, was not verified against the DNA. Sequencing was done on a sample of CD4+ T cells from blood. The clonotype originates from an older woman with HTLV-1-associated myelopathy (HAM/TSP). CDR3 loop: CASSFYICSARDPDRVRYEQYF.